Listed below are T cell receptor beta chains from one sample, sequenced in a study of blood T cells in healthy people across ages. TCRdb independently ran MiXCR on the 5' RACE reads; one entry per CDR3 protein. The table includes around 1.7 million distinct CDR3 sequences, 28% detected once. Sequencing input: blood. Receptors were obtained from a woman aged 30 to 39 in good health. Both conserved end residues are part of each CDR3. The order of the fields is V gene, J gene, clone size, D gene, CDR3 protein, CDR3 DNA. A D gene is named only where the DNA matches it firmly. The size field is filled for only some rows; it gives once, few, many or a size class.

>TRBV12-3/TRBV12-4|TRBJ2-5|-|-
CASSFPGEDTQYF
TGTGCCAGCAGTTTCCCGGGGGAAGACACCCAGTACTTC
>TRBV6-2/TRBV6-3|TRBJ2-7|few|-
CASSNSMGAASSYEQYF
TGTGCCAGCAGTAACTCGATGGGGGCAGCTTCGTCCTACGAGCAGTACTTC
>TRBV20-1|TRBJ2-5|many|-
CSARVAGRGGRETQYF
TGCAGTGCTAGGGTAGCGGGGAGAGGGGGCAGAGAGACCCAGTACTTC
>TRBV29-1|TRBJ1-1|few|TRBD1
CSVRDRANTEAFF
TGCAGCGTACGGGACAGGGCAAACACTGAAGCTTTCTTT
>TRBV29-1|TRBJ2-7|few|TRBD2
CSAKNSGGAGNEQYF
TGCAGCGCCAAAAATAGCGGGGGGGCCGGGAATGAGCAGTACTTC
>TRBV5-1|TRBJ1-2|few|-
CASSLGYDYGYTF
TGCGCCAGCAGTTTGGGATACGACTATGGCTACACCTTC
>TRBV29-1|TRBJ1-1|-|TRBD1
CSDDRQGNTEAFF
TGCAGCGACGACCGACAGGGGAACACTGAAGCTTTCTTT
>TRBV20-1|TRBJ2-1|few|TRBD2
CSASGGANNEQFF
TGCAGTGCTAGCGGGGGGGCCAATAATGAGCAGTTCTTC
>TRBV12-3/TRBV12-4|TRBJ1-2|-|-
CAGSWRIEGYTF
TGTGCCGGCAGTTGGCGGATCGAGGGCTACACCTTC
>TRBV5-1|TRBJ2-7|many|TRBD2
CASSLTLAGASYEQYF
TGCGCCAGCAGCTTGACCTTAGCGGGGGCTTCCTACGAGCAGTACTTC
>TRBV30|TRBJ1-2|-|-
CAWSVQTGAGYTF
TGTGCCTGGAGTGTGCAGACTGGGGCTGGCTACACCTTC
>TRBV5-1|TRBJ2-1|few|-
CASSLWIGKSYNEQFF
TGCGCCAGCAGCTTGTGGATCGGGAAGTCCTACAATGAGCAGTTCTTC
>TRBV7-2|TRBJ2-4|many|-
CASSLGPDPPREYF
TGTGCCAGCAGCTTAGGACCAGACCCCCCAAGGGAGTACTTC
>TRBV12-3/TRBV12-4|TRBJ2-6|-|-
CAIDHRVPISGANVLTF
TGTGCCATCGACCACAGGGTCCCCATCTCTGGGGCCAACGTCCTGACTTTC
>TRBV7-2|TRBJ2-1|-|-
CASSAPAAGGPYNEQFF
TGTGCCAGCAGCGCCCCGGCGGCGGGCGGCCCCTACAATGAGCAGTTCTTC
>TRBV28|TRBJ2-7|-|TRBD2
CASRESGRTPYEQYF
TGTGCCAGCAGAGAGAGCGGGAGGACTCCCTACGAGCAGTACTTC
>TRBV7-9|TRBJ2-7|few|-
CASSSEGGREQYF
TGTGCCAGCAGCTCCGAGGGGGGGCGCGAGCAGTACTTC
>TRBV3-1|TRBJ1-6|-|TRBD1
CASSQDRESPLHF
TGTGCCAGCAGCCAGGACAGGGAATCACCCCTCCACTTT
>TRBV10-3|TRBJ2-1|many|TRBD2
CAISSRGSRENSGNEQFF
TGTGCCATCTCATCACGGGGGTCGCGGGAGAATTCGGGGAATGAGCAGTTCTTC
>TRBV10-3|TRBJ2-5|-|-
CAISEMDSSLMTQYF
TGTGCCATCAGTGAGATGGACAGCAGTTTGATGACCCAGTACTTC
>TRBV20-1|TRBJ2-5|many|TRBD1
CSGAGTGGAETQYF
TGCAGTGGCGCCGGGACAGGGGGCGCTGAGACCCAGTACTTC
>TRBV6-1|TRBJ2-1|-|-
CASSEEPRAYNERFF
TGTGCCAGCAGTGAAGAGCCTAGGGCCTACAATGAGCGGTTCTTC
>TRBV5-1|TRBJ2-7|many|-
CASSLVWGSEQYF
TGCGCCAGCAGCTTGGTATGGGGGAGCGAGCAGTACTTC
>TRBV30|TRBJ2-1|few|-
CAWKKGGPSYNEQFF
TGTGCCTGGAAGAAGGGGGGACCGAGCTACAATGAGCAGTTCTTC
>TRBV7-3|TRBJ2-6|-|-
CASSSTDREGGANVLTF
TGTGCCAGCAGCTCCACGGACAGGGAGGGTGGGGCCAACGTCCTGACTTTC
>TRBV30|TRBJ1-6|once|TRBD1
CAWSVLGGADNSPLHF
TGTGCCTGGAGTGTTCTAGGGGGCGCGGATAATTCACCCCTCCACTTT
>TRBV10-3|TRBJ1-4|few|-
CAISGSTNEKLFF
TGTGCCATCAGCGGGTCGACTAATGAAAAACTGTTTTTT